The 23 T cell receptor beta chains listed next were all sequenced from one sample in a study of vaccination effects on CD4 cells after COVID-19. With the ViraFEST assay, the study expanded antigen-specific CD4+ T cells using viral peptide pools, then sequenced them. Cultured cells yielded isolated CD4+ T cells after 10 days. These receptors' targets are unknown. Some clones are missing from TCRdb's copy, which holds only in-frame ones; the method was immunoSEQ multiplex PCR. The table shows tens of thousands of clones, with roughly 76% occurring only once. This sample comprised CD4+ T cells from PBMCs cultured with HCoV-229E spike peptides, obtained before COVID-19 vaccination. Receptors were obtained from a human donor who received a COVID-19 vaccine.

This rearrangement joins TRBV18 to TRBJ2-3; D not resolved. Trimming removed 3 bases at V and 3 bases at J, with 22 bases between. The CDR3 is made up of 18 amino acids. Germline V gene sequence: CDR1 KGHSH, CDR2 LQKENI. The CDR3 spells CASSPSRTGPLGTDTQYF. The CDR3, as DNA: TGTGCCAGCTCACCCTCGCGAACCGGGCCCCTTGGTACAGATACGCAGTATTTT.

CDR3 in amino acids: CASSQESRQGIYGYTF. CDR3 in DNA: TGCGCCAGCAGCCAGGAATCGAGACAGGGGATCTATGGCTACACCTTC. V and J are TRBV5-1 and TRBJ1-2, with TRBD1 matching 8 bases. CDR1 and CDR2 (germline): SGHRS, YFSETQ. J was trimmed by 4 bases and V by 4 bases; bases with no gene match: 12. The CDR3 has 16 residues.

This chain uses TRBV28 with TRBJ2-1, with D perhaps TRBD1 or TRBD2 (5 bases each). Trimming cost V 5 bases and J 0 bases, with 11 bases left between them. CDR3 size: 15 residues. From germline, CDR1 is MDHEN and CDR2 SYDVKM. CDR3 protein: CASSAQGPSYNEQFF. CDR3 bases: TGTGCCAGCAGTGCCCAGGGACCCTCCTACAATGAGCAGTTCTTC.

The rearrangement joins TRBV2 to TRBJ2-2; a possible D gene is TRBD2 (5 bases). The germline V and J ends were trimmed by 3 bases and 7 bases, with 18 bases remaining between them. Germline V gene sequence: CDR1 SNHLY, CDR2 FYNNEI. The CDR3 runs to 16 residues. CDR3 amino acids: CASSEGGPVGIGELFF. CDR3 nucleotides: TGTGCCAGCAGTGAGGGTGGGCCGGTCGGGATCGGGGAGCTGTTTTTT.

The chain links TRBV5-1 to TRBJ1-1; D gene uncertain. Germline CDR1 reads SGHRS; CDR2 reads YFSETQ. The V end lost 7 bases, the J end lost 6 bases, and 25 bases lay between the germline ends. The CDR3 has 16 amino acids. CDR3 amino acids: CASAAVIGPSRPEAFF. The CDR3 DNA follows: TGCGCCAGCGCTGCGGTAATTGGACCGAGCCGACCTGAAGCTTTCTTT. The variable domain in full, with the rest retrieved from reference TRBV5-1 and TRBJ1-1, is KAGVTQTPRYLIKTRGQQVTLSCSPISGHRSVSWYQQTPGQGLQFLFEYFSETQRNKGNFPGRFSGRQFSNSRSEMNVSTLELGDSALYLCASAAVIGPSRPEAFFGQGTRLTVV.

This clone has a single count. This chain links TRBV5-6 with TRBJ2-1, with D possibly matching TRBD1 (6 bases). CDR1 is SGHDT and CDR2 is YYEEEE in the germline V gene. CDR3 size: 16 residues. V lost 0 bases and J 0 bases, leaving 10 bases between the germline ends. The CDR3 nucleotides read TGTGCCAGCAGCTTGGAGGGGGTCAGCTCCTACAATGAGCAGTTCTTC. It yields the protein CASSLEGVSSYNEQFF.

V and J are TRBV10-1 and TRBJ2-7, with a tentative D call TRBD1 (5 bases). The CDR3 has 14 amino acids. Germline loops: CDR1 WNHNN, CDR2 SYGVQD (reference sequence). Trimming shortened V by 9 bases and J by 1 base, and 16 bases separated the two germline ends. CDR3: CARMQGFQSYEQYV. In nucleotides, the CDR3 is TGCGCCAGGATGCAGGGTTTCCAGTCCTACGAGCAGTACGTC.

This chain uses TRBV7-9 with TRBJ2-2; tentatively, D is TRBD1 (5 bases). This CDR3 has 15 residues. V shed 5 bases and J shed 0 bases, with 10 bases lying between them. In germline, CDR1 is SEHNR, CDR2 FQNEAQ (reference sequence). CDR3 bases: TGTGCCAGCAGCCTGGGGCTATCGAACACCGGGGAGCTGTTTTTT. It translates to CASSLGLSNTGELFF.

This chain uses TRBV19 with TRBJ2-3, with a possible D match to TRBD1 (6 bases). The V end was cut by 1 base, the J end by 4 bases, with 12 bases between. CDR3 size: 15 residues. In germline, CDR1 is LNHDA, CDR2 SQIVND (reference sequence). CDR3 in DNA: TGTGCCAGTAGTATAGGAGGGCAGGGGCCAGATACGCAGTATTTT. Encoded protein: CASSIGGQGPDTQYF.

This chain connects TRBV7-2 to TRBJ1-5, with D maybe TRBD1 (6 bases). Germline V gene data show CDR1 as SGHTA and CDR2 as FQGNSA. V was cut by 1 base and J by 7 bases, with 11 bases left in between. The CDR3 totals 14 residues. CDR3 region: CASSLGYRAQPQHF. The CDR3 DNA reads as TGTGCCAGCAGCTTAGGTTACAGGGCCCAGCCCCAGCATTTT.

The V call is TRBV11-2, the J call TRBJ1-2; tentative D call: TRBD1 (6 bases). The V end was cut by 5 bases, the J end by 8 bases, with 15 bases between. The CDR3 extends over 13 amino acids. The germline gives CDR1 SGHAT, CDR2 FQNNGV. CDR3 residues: CASSPGQLIGYTF. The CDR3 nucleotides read TGTGCCAGCAGCCCCGGACAGCTTATCGGCTACACCTTC.

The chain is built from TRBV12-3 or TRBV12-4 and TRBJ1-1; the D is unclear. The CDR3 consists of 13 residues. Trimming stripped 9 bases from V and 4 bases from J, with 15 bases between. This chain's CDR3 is CASCLFASTEAFF. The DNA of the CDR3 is TGTGCCAGTTGCCTCTTTGCATCCACTGAAGCTTTCTTT.

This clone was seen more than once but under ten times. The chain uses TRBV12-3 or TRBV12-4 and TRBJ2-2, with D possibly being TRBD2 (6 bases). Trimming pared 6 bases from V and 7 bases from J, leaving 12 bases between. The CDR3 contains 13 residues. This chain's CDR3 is CASSPRGSGELFF. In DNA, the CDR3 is TGTGCCAGCAGCCCCCGGGGGAGCGGGGAGCTGTTTTTT.

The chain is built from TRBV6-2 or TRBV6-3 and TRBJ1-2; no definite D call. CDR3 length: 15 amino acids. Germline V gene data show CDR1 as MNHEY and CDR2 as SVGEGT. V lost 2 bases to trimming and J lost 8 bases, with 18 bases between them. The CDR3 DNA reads TGTGCCAGCAGTTACCTCCAAGACACCTATTGGGGCTACACCTTC. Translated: CASSYLQDTYWGYTF.

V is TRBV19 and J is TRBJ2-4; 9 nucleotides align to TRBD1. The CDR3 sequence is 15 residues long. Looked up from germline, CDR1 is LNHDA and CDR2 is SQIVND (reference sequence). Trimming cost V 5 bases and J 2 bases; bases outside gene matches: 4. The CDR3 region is CASSVQGASKNIQYF. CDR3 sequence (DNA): TGTGCCAGTAGTGTACAGGGGGCATCCAAAAACATTCAGTACTTC.

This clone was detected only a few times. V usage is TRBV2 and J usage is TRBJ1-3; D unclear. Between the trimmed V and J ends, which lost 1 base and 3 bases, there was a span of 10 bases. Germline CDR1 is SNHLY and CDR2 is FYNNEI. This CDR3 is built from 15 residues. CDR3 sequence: CASSEVASGGNTIYF. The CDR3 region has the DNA TGTGCCAGCAGTGAAGTGGCCTCCGGTGGAAACACCATATATTTT. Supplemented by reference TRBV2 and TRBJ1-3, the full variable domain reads EPEVTQTPSHQVTQMGQEVILRCVPISNHLYFYWYRQILGQKVEFLVSFYNNEISEKSEIFDDQFSVERPDGSNFTLKIRSTKLEDSAMYFCASSEVASGGNTIYFGEGSWLTVV.

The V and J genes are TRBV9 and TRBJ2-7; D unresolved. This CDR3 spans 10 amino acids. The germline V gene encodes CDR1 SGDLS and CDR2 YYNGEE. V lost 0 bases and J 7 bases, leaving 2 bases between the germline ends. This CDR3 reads CASSVGEQYV. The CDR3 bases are TGTGCCAGCAGCGTAGGAGAGCAGTACGTC.

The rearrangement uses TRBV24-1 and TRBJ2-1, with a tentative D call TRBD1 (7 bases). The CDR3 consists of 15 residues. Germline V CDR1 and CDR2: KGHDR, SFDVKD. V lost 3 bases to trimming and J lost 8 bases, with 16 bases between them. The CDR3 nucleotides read TGTGCCACCAGTGATCCGAGACAGGGAGGTCATGAGCAGTTCTTC. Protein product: CATSDPRQGGHEQFF.

For the CDR3, the DNA is TGTGCCAGCAGCTTACAGGGTACAAACATTCAGTACTTC. Its protein is CASSLQGTNIQYF. This chain connects TRBV7-9 to TRBJ2-4; TRBD1 is a possible D gene (5 bases). The CDR3 is 13 amino acids. V was trimmed by 2 bases and J by 6 bases, leaving 8 bases between them. Germline V CDR1 and CDR2: SEHNR, FQNEAQ (reference sequence).

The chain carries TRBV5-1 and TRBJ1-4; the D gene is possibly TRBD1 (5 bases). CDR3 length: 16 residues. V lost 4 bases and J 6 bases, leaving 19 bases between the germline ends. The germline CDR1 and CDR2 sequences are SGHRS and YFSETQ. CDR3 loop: CASSVNPGRDDEKLFF. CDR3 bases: TGCGCCAGCAGCGTAAACCCGGGTCGGGACGATGAAAAACTGTTTTTT.

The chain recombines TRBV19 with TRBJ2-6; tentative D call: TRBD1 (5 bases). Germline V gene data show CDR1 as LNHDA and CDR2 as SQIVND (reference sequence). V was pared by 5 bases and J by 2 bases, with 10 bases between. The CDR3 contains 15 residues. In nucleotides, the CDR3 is TGTGCCAGTAGTCTCAGGGTTGCTGGGGCCAACGTCCTGACTTTC. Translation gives CASSLRVAGANVLTF.

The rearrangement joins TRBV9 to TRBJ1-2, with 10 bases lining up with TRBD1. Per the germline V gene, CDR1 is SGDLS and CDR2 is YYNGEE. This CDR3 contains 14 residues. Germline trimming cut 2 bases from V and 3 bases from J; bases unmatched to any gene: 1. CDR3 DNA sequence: TGTGCCAGCAGCGTGGGGACAGGGGACTATGGCTACACCTTC. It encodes CASSVGTGDYGYTF.

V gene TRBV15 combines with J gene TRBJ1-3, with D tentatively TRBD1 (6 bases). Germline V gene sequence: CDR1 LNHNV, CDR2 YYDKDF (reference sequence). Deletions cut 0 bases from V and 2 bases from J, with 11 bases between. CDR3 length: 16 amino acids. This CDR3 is CATSREFRGPGNTIYF. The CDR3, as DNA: TGTGCCACCAGCAGAGAATTCAGGGGCCCTGGAAACACCATATATTTT.